One T cell receptor beta chain is described in this entry. Its target is unknown. This record comes from a study of lymphopenia after photon versus proton radiotherapy. Whole-study results and caveats: Relative stability marked proton patients; photon patients lost diversity and naive cells.

CDR3 size: 15 residues. The germline gives CDR1 SGHDT, CDR2 YYEEEE. V lost 1 base to trimming and J lost 0 bases, with 11 bases between them. Using immunoSEQ multiplex PCR, the repertoire was profiled, and TCRdb retains in-frame clones only, with some absent. The sample records about 7,500 clones, approximately 90% being singletons. This TCR was recovered from a woman aged 65 to 85 with pancreatic cancer. The chain joins TRBV5-6 to TRBJ2-7; D gene unclear. The sample in question was peripheral blood, obtained from a patient treated with photon-based radiotherapy. CDR3 residues: CASSLRPASSYEQYF. CDR3 in DNA: TGTGCCAGCAGCTTGAGGCCAGCCAGCTCCTACGAGCAGTACTTC.